These 20 T cell receptor beta chains were sequenced from one sample in a study of graft-versus-host responses after intestinal transplantation. The repertoire was sequenced with immunoSEQ multiplex PCR; TCRdb's copy has only in-frame clones and lacks some. Among 130,000 to 150,000 clones, around 90% were seen once, and the ten largest hold roughly 0.2%. Antigens of these TCRs are unknown. This sample comprised unstimulated CD4+ T cells sorted from spleen or lymph node cells, obtained before intestinal transplant. The receptors shown here come from a human donor who received an intestinal transplant.

The J gene is TRBJ1-5, the V gene TRBV6-5; no clear D gene. Germline V gene data show CDR1 as MNHEY and CDR2 as SVGAGI. V was trimmed by 7 bases and J by 7 bases, leaving 14 bases between them. The CDR3 length is 13 residues. CDR3 in amino acids: CASKSGNLQPQHF. CDR3 coding DNA: TGTGCCAGCAAGAGTGGCAACCTACAGCCCCAGCATTTT.

The gene calls are TRBV2 and TRBJ2-5; possibly TRBD2 for D (5 bases). V was trimmed by 5 bases and J by 5 bases, leaving 6 bases between them. Germline V lookup: CDR1 SNHLY, CDR2 FYNNEI. The CDR3 covers 11 residues. CDR3 in DNA: TGTGCCAGCAGTCGAGGGGAGACCCAGTACTTC. Amino acids: CASSRGETQYF.

The chain joins TRBV11-1 to TRBJ2-4; 9 positions agree with TRBD2. From germline, CDR1 is SGHAT and CDR2 FQDESV (reference sequence). V lost 2 bases to trimming and J lost 9 bases; unmatched junction nucleotides: 5. The CDR3 has 14 residues. DNA of the CDR3: TGTGCCAGCAGCTTACCCGGGACTAGCTTCATTCAGTACTTC. Its protein is CASSLPGTSFIQYF.

This chain links TRBV7-6 with TRBJ2-2; weak D call: TRBD1 (5 bases). V shed 3 bases and J shed 4 bases, with 9 bases lying between them. The length of the CDR3 is 14 residues. CDR1 is SGHVS, CDR2 FNYEAQ, per germline. In nucleotides, the CDR3 is TGTGCCAGCAGCTTCCTCAGGGTCACCGGGGAGCTGTTTTTT. Protein sequence: CASSFLRVTGELFF.

This clone has just one count. The chain carries TRBV5-1 and TRBJ2-1, with TRBD2 matching over 7 bases. In germline, CDR1 is SGHRS, CDR2 YFSETQ. The CDR3 spans 15 residues. The ends lost 4 bases at V and 2 bases at J; junction bases unmatched: 6. The CDR3 nucleotides read TGCGCCAGCAGCGCAATGGGAGGGCCCTACAATGAGCAGTTCTTC. Translation gives CASSAMGGPYNEQFF.

V and J are TRBV5-6 and TRBJ2-3; 14 nucleotides match TRBD2. The junction had 7 bases not matched to a gene; V was cut back by 1 base and J by 0 bases. Germline CDR1 SGHDT, CDR2 YYEEEE. This CDR3 has 19 amino acids. This CDR3 reads CASSLPGTSGRYSTDTQYF. The CDR3, as DNA: TGTGCCAGCAGCTTGCCAGGGACTAGCGGGAGATATAGCACAGATACGCAGTATTTT.

The chain recombines TRBV27 with TRBJ2-1, with 12 bases identical to TRBD2. V shed 7 bases, J shed 7 bases, and the junction held 8 bases outside the gene matches. Germline V CDR1 and CDR2: MNHEY, SMNVEV (reference sequence). This CDR3 contains 15 residues. The CDR3: CASTPSGRAGNEQFF. The DNA for the CDR3 is TGTGCCAGCACCCCTAGCGGGAGGGCCGGAAATGAGCAGTTCTTC.

This clone came up once. The J gene is TRBJ1-2, the V gene TRBV27, with TRBD1 matching 8 bases. The V and J ends lost 6 bases and 4 bases, in that order; junction bases with no gene match: 10. Germline values: CDR1 MNHEY, CDR2 SMNVEV (reference sequence). The CDR3 consists of 15 residues. DNA for the CDR3: TGTGCCAGCAGGGAAGCAGGGGGCGCGTTCTATGGCTACACCTTC. It translates to CASREAGGAFYGYTF.

The chain couples TRBV7-9 to TRBJ2-2; the D is unclear. This CDR3 has 15 residues. The germline V gene encodes CDR1 SEHNR and CDR2 FQNEAQ (reference sequence). V lost 7 bases, J lost 7 bases, and 19 bases lay in between. The CDR3 sequence: CASTHLAAKDGELFF. The CDR3 DNA sequence: TGTGCCAGCACTCACTTGGCAGCCAAAGACGGGGAGCTGTTTTTT.

This chain joins TRBV18 and TRBJ2-5; D is uncertain. Gene TRBJ2-7 matches the end of the DNA better, so the J call may be wrong. The CDR3 spans 12 residues. Germline V gene data show CDR1 as KGHSH and CDR2 as LQKENI. CDR3 sequence reads: CASSPRGFEQYF. CDR3 in DNA: TGTGCCAGCTCCCCAAGAGGATTCGAGCAGTACTTC.

The CDR3 bases are TGCGCCAGCAGCTGGGGGGGGGCTAATCAGCCCCAGCATTTT. Its translation: CASSWGGANQPQHF. V gene TRBV5-1 combines with J gene TRBJ1-5; weak D call: TRBD1 (6 bases). V lost 3 bases to trimming and J lost 4 bases, with 11 bases between them. This CDR3 contains 14 residues. CDR1 SGHRS and CDR2 YFSETQ come from the germline V gene.

Regarding this clone: An end of the junction does not agree with germline; a read error may underlie this. The V gene is TRBV29-1, the J gene TRBJ2-7; perhaps TRBD1 as D (6 bases). The CDR3 runs 12 residues. Per germline, CDR1 SQVTM and CDR2 ANQGSEA. The DNA for the CDR3 is TGCAGCGTGGAAGAACAGGGATCCGAGCAGTACTTC. Translating it yields CSVEEQGSEQYF.

The CDR3 spells CASSLGDYQPQHF. Here the CDR3 DNA reads TGTGCCAGCAGCTTAGGAGATTATCAGCCCCAGCATTTT. The chain recombines TRBV11-2 with TRBJ1-5; no clear D gene. CDR3 length: 13 amino acids. Germline V gene lookup returns CDR1 SGHAT and CDR2 FQNNGV. V was clipped by 1 base and J by 5 bases, with 6 bases between them.

CDR3 nucleotide sequence: TGTGCCACCAGCAGAGACCCCGGGACAGGGGGCAACACCATATATTTT. Protein product: CATSRDPGTGGNTIYF. V is TRBV15 and J is TRBJ1-3; 12 bases are a match to TRBD1. The CDR3 covers 16 residues. Germline V lookup: CDR1 LNHNV, CDR2 YYDKDF (reference sequence). Trimming removed 0 bases from V and 7 bases from J; junction bases left unmatched: 4.

This chain links TRBV11-2 with TRBJ2-7; D is possibly TRBD2 (6 bases). This CDR3 spans 13 amino acids. Germline CDR1 SGHAT, CDR2 FQNNGV. V lost 4 bases and J lost 4, with 11 bases in between. The CDR3 DNA sequence: TGTGCCAGCAGCTCCCTCCGGGAGTACGAGCAGTACTTC. It specifies CASSSLREYEQYF.

This clone showed up just a few times. The chain recombines TRBV30 with TRBJ2-2; D is undetermined. Germline V gene lookup returns CDR1 GTSNPN and CDR2 SVGIG (reference sequence). V lost 1 base to trimming and J lost 6 bases, with 3 bases between them. This CDR3 spans 11 amino acids. CDR3 DNA: TGTGCCTGGAGTGGGGCCGGGGAGCTGTTTTTT. The encoded protein is CAWSGAGELFF.

The V call is TRBV30, the J call TRBJ1-2; 10 bases line up with TRBD1. After removal of 3 bases from V and 8 bases from J, the junction contained 9 bases not matched to a gene. Per the germline V gene, CDR1 is GTSNPN and CDR2 is SVGIG (reference sequence). This CDR3 is 14 amino acids long. The CDR3 sequence is CAWRGGQGHSGYTF. CDR3 in DNA: TGTGCCTGGAGAGGGGGACAGGGGCACAGCGGCTACACCTTC.

The chain is built from TRBV27 and TRBJ2-2; the match to TRBD1 covers 9 bases. Germline CDR1 is MNHEY and CDR2 is SMNVEV (reference sequence). The CDR3 has 16 residues. Trimming removed 4 bases from V and 4 bases from J; junction bases left unmatched: 7. CDR3 sequence (DNA): TGTGCCAGCAGTTCCTCCGGGACAGGGATCACCGGGGAGCTGTTTTTT. Amino acid sequence: CASSSSGTGITGELFF.

J is TRBJ1-4 and V is TRBV2; tentative D call: TRBD1 (6 bases). The ends were cut back, 6 bases at V and 8 bases at J, with 16 bases in the middle. CDR3 length equals 14 residues. From germline, CDR1 is SNHLY and CDR2 FYNNEI. The CDR3: CASRLNRAREKLFF. The DNA for the CDR3 is TGTGCCAGCAGGCTTAACAGGGCTCGGGAAAAACTGTTTTTT.

CDR3 protein: CASSQGSGSSNQPQHF. Written as DNA, the CDR3 is TGTGCCAGTAGCCAGGGGTCAGGGTCTAGCAATCAGCCCCAGCATTTT. This chain connects TRBV19 to TRBJ1-5, with D perhaps matching TRBD1 (6 bases). V was clipped by 6 bases and J by 0 bases, with 15 bases between them. Per the germline V gene, CDR1 is LNHDA and CDR2 is SQIVND (reference sequence). The CDR3 is 16 residues long.